One sample yielded the 18 T cell receptor beta chains listed below, sequenced in a study of cytomegalovirus exposure and HLA in healthy donors. It was with 60 Vbeta and 13 Jbeta primers that the PCR ran. Method: immunoSEQ multiplex PCR; TCRdb's copy keeps in-frame clones and lacks some. This table has some 110,000 clones, nearly 85% appearing once. Specimen: PBMCs. Receptor source: a man younger than 35 in good health and CMV-seronegative.

The CDR3 loop is CASRSTGPDTQYF. CDR3 nucleotides: TGTGCCAGCAGGTCCACAGGGCCAGATACGCAGTATTTT. J is TRBJ2-3 and V is TRBV28, with D possibly matching TRBD1 (6 bases). The V and J ends lost 6 bases and 4 bases respectively, with 11 bases between them. In germline, CDR1 is MDHEN, CDR2 SYDVKM. This CDR3 has 13 residues.

V is TRBV6-1 and J is TRBJ2-1; 15 nucleotides align to TRBD2. The CDR3 is made up of 16 amino acids. CDR1 and CDR2 from the germline V gene are MNHNS and SASEGT. V lost 3 bases and J lost 7; bases outside the gene matches: 4. The CDR3 spells CASSDRTSGRGNEQFF. The CDR3 bases are TGTGCCAGCAGTGACCGGACTAGCGGGAGGGGGAATGAGCAGTTCTTC.

The chain carries TRBV10-3 and TRBJ2-3; TRBD2 aligns across 13 bases. V dropped 8 bases and J dropped 3; count of bases not matched to a gene: 8. From germline, CDR1 is ENHRY and CDR2 SYGVKD. CDR3 length: 16 residues. DNA for the CDR3: TGTGCCATCTCGGGACTAGCGGGAATAAGTACAGATACGCAGTATTTT. Translation gives CAISGLAGISTDTQYF.

V usage is TRBV7-9 and J usage is TRBJ1-1; perhaps TRBD1 as D (5 bases). From germline, CDR1 is SEHNR and CDR2 FQNEAQ (reference sequence). The CDR3 totals 13 residues. Trimming left V 2 bases short and J 7 bases short, with 11 bases between. The CDR3 DNA reads as TGTGCCAGCAGCTTAAACGAGGGACTTGAAGCTTTCTTT. This translates into CASSLNEGLEAFF.

The genes are TRBV2 and TRBJ2-2; 15 bases match TRBD2. The CDR3 totals 17 residues. V was pared by 7 bases and J by 5 bases, with 8 bases of the junction left unmatched. The germline CDR1 and CDR2 sequences are SNHLY and FYNNEI. The CDR3 DNA reads TGTGCCAGCACAGGGGGACTAGCGGGAGGCGCTACCGGGGAGCTGTTTTTT. It translates to CASTGGLAGGATGELFF.

This chain uses TRBV19 with TRBJ2-7; TRBD1 matches at 10 bases. There are 13 residues in the CDR3. Germline CDR1 and CDR2: LNHDA and SQIVND (reference sequence). The V gene end was trimmed by 6 bases and the J gene end by 2 bases; junction bases not matched to a gene: 1. The CDR3 is CASRGQGPYEQYF. CDR3 DNA sequence: TGTGCCAGTAGGGGACAGGGGCCCTACGAGCAGTACTTC.

The table lists this clone with a count of one. This sequence joins TRBV4-3 and TRBJ2-5; tentative D call: TRBD2 (5 bases). The J call may not be correct, given that the DNA end is closer to TRBJ2-7. The CDR3 is made up of 15 amino acids. Germline assignment: CDR1 LGHNA and CDR2 YSLEER. This chain's CDR3 is CASSQEAQRPYEQYF. The CDR3 DNA sequence: TGCGCCAGCAGCCAAGAAGCACAGCGGCCCTACGAGCAGTACTTC.

The V and J genes are TRBV29-1 and TRBJ2-5; TRBD2 matches at 14 bases. V shed 7 bases and J 6 bases; nucleotides not matched to a gene: 19. Germline CDR1 is SQVTM and CDR2 is ANQGSEA. This CDR3 has 18 residues. The CDR3 reads CSAQPGLAGGGAGQTQYF. CDR3 bases: TGCAGCGCCCAACCTGGACTAGCGGGAGGAGGAGCAGGGCAGACCCAGTACTTC. The full variable domain, its missing parts supplied by reference TRBV29-1 and TRBJ2-5, is SAVISQKPSRDICQRGTSLTIQCQVDSQVTMMFWYRQQPGQSLTLIATANQGSEATYESGFVIDKFPISRPNLTFSTLTVSNMSPEDSSIYLCSAQPGLAGGGAGQTQYFGPGTRLLVL.

The rearrangement links TRBV11-2 to TRBJ2-2; 10 bases are shared with TRBD1. The germline CDR1 and CDR2 sequences are SGHAT and FQNNGV. The CDR3 runs 18 residues. The V segment lost 5 bases and the J segment 0 bases; nucleotides outside the gene matches: 9. DNA for the CDR3: TGTGCCAGCAGCCCGACAGGGGGCTCCCGAACGAACACCGGGGAGCTGTTTTTT. Its translation: CASSPTGGSRTNTGELFF.

The chain combines TRBV2 with TRBJ1-2, with 8 positions matching TRBD1. The CDR3 has 13 residues. J gave up 6 bases and V 5 bases, and 5 bases lay outside the gene matches. Germline CDR1 and CDR2: SNHLY and FYNNEI. The CDR3 reads CASSPRQGHGYTF. The CDR3 DNA is TGTGCCAGCAGTCCCCGACAGGGGCATGGCTACACCTTC.

The CDR3 region has the DNA TGTGCCAGCAGCAAAGGACAGACAACTAATGAAAAACTGTTTTTT. Amino acids: CASSKGQTTNEKLFF. The chain couples TRBV21-1 to TRBJ1-4; the table gives TRBD1 as D, unverified against the DNA. TRBV21-1 is deemed a pseudogene. CDR3 length: 15 amino acids.

V usage is TRBV29-1 and J usage is TRBJ2-1, with D perhaps TRBD2 (5 bases). The CDR3 consists of 12 residues. CDR1 SQVTM and CDR2 ANQGSEA come from the germline V gene. The CDR3 spells CTIEGDHNEQFF. In DNA form, the CDR3 reads TGCACCATTGAGGGAGATCACAATGAGCAGTTCTTC.

The genes are TRBV9 and TRBJ2-3; tentatively, D is TRBD2 (6 bases). Germline loops: CDR1 SGDLS, CDR2 YYNGEE. V lost 5 bases, J lost 0 bases, and 16 bases lay in between. This CDR3 has 16 residues. CDR3 sequence reads: CASRTPGTPSTDTQYF. For the CDR3, the DNA is TGTGCCAGCAGGACTCCCGGGACTCCTAGCACAGATACGCAGTATTTT. Looking up the rest from reference TRBV9 and TRBJ2-3 gives the full variable domain: DSGVTQTPKHLITATGQRVTLRCSPRSGDLSVYWYQQSLDQGLQFLIQYYNGEERAKGNILERFSAQQFPDLHSELNLSSLELGDSALYFCASRTPGTPSTDTQYFGPGTRLTVL.

J is TRBJ2-7 and V is TRBV4-3; D ambiguous. The V gene's germline CDR1 is LGHNA and CDR2 YSLEER. The V end was cut by 0 bases, the J end by 2 bases, with 11 bases between. This CDR3 has 15 amino acids. The DNA for the CDR3 is TGCGCCAGCAGCCAAGAAGCACGGCGGCCCTACGAGCAGTACTTC. It yields the protein CASSQEARRPYEQYF.

This clone was counted once. The DNA for the CDR3 is TGTGCCAGCAGCGCCAAGGGGGCCCGAGGGACCGGGGAGCTGTTTTTT. This gives the protein CASSAKGARGTGELFF. The chain has TRBV9 and TRBJ2-2; 7 nucleotides match TRBD1. Germline V lookup: CDR1 SGDLS, CDR2 YYNGEE. The CDR3 spans 16 residues. V trimming: 3 bases; J trimming: 5 bases; junction bases outside the gene matches: 10. Filled out from reference TRBV9 and TRBJ2-2, the complete variable domain reads DSGVTQTPKHLITATGQRVTLRCSPRSGDLSVYWYQQSLDQGLQFLIQYYNGEERAKGNILERFSAQQFPDLHSELNLSSLELGDSALYFCASSAKGARGTGELFFGEGSRLTVL.

This clone was counted a single time. V usage is TRBV7-9 and J usage is TRBJ1-5; no reliable D call. Germline V gene lookup returns CDR1 SEHNR and CDR2 FQNEAQ (reference sequence). CDR3 length equals 15 residues. V dropped 6 bases and J dropped 1 base, with 13 bases sitting between them. CDR3 in amino acids: CASSDSRGSNQPQHF. The CDR3, as DNA: TGTGCCAGCAGTGATTCTAGAGGGAGCAATCAGCCCCAGCATTTT.

The chain recombines TRBV7-9 with TRBJ2-5, with unresolved D. V was cut by 5 bases and J by 6 bases, with 13 bases left in between. The CDR3 is made up of 13 amino acids. Germline lookup yields CDR1 SEHNR and CDR2 FQNEAQ (reference sequence). As DNA, the CDR3 is TGTGCCAGCAGCCGCAGTGAGGAAAAGACCCAGTACTTC. Translated, it gives CASSRSEEKTQYF.

This clone was detected only once. V is TRBV28 and J is TRBJ2-7; possibly TRBD2 for D (5 bases). Trimming removed 2 bases at V and 2 bases at J, with 7 bases between. Per the germline V gene, CDR1 is MDHEN and CDR2 is SYDVKM. The CDR3 covers 13 residues. In nucleotides, the CDR3 is TGTGCCAGCAGTTTAGGACTCGCCTACGAGCAGTACTTC. Its protein is CASSLGLAYEQYF.